These 29 T cell receptor beta chains were all obtained from the same sample, sequenced in a study of blood T cell repertoires in COVID-19. The protocol was immunoSEQ multiplex PCR, while the TCRdb copy is restricted to in-frame clones and leaves out a portion. The sample includes 55,000 to 90,000 clones, about 90% of them seen just once. The sample taken for sequencing was peripheral blood. These receptors came from a human donor with active COVID-19. The donor label of this sample is uncertain.

The V call is TRBV5-1, the J call TRBJ2-2; D gene unclear. The CDR3 is 13 amino acids. Germline CDR1 is SGHRS and CDR2 is YFSETQ. Deletions cut 0 bases from V and 3 bases from J, with 3 bases between. The CDR3 coding sequence is TGCGCCAGCAGCTTGGTAGACACCGGGGAGCTGTTTTTT. This codes for CASSLVDTGELFF.

This clone appeared once. The chain couples TRBV3-1 (or the pseudogene TRBV3-2) to TRBJ2-1, with a tentative D call TRBD1 (6 bases). The germline V gene has CDR1 LGHDT and CDR2 YNNKEL (reference sequence). Trimming took 4 bases from V and 7 from J, leaving 20 bases between them. The CDR3 consists of 16 residues. The DNA for the CDR3 is TGTGCCAGCAGCCGTCCCCAGTCAAGGACAGTGAATGAGCAGTTCTTC. The encoded protein is CASSRPQSRTVNEQFF.

In its sample, this clone was seen once. The chain joins TRBV5-1 to TRBJ2-1; the match to TRBD2 covers 8 bases. The CDR3 contains 14 residues. From germline, CDR1 is SGHRS and CDR2 YFSETQ. The V and J ends lost 2 bases and 3 bases, in that order; junction bases with no gene match: 1. Here the CDR3 reads CASSLLAVYNEQFF. CDR3 DNA sequence: TGCGCCAGCAGCTTACTAGCGGTCTACAATGAGCAGTTCTTC.

V and J are TRBV5-6 and TRBJ1-5, with a possible D match to TRBD1 (5 bases). V lost 4 bases to trimming and J lost 7 bases, with 15 bases between them. The CDR3 length is 14 residues. In germline, CDR1 is SGHDT, CDR2 YYEEEE. Here the CDR3 DNA reads TGTGCCAGCAGCCCAGGGCCAGGTTGGCAGCCCCAGCATTTT. This codes for CASSPGPGWQPQHF.

J is TRBJ1-1 and V is TRBV19, with 7 bases that match TRBD1. The length of the CDR3 is 14 residues. V dropped 2 bases and J dropped 3; count of bases not matched to a gene: 3. The V gene's germline CDR1 is LNHDA and CDR2 SQIVND (reference sequence). The CDR3 is CASSIQGGDTEAFF. The CDR3 bases are TGTGCCAGTAGTATACAGGGGGGAGACACTGAAGCTTTCTTT.

This clone was observed a few times. The rearrangement links TRBV10-3 to TRBJ1-5; possible D gene TRBD1, 5 bases. Looked up from germline, CDR1 is ENHRY and CDR2 is SYGVKD. This CDR3 has 13 residues. Between the trimmed V and J ends, which lost 5 bases and 3 bases, there was a span of 8 bases. Here the CDR3 reads CAISQGYNQPQHF. The CDR3 nucleotides are TGTGCCATCAGTCAGGGTTACAATCAGCCCCAGCATTTT.

In nucleotides, the CDR3 is TGTGCCAGCAGACCCCAGGAGGGTGGCTACACCTTC. Translating gives CASRPQEGGYTF. V and J are TRBV6-5 and TRBJ1-2; D remains ambiguous. V was pared by 6 bases and J by 7 bases, with 12 bases between. The V gene's germline CDR1 is MNHEY and CDR2 SVGAGI. The CDR3 runs 12 residues.

The chain recombines TRBV6-2 or TRBV6-3 with TRBJ2-1, with 14 bases that match TRBD2. V was clipped by 6 bases and J by 9 bases; unmatched bases: 4. This CDR3 has 14 amino acids. Germline V gene data show CDR1 as MNHEY and CDR2 as SVGEGT. CDR3 sequence: CASSTGLAGVEQFF. CDR3 DNA sequence: TGTGCCAGCAGCACGGGACTAGCGGGAGTTGAGCAGTTCTTC.

This rearrangement joins TRBV19 to TRBJ2-7; TRBD1 matches 7 bases. In germline, CDR1 is LNHDA, CDR2 SQIVND (reference sequence). The CDR3 spans 14 residues. The V gene end was trimmed by 3 bases and the J gene end by 7 bases; junction bases not matched to a gene: 9. The CDR3 protein is CASSIGRGSTEQYF. CDR3 DNA: TGTGCCAGTAGTATTGGCAGGGGGTCGACAGAGCAGTACTTC.

The chain employs TRBV19 and TRBJ1-2; 7 positions agree with TRBD1. CDR1 and CDR2 from the germline V gene are LNHDA and SQIVND (reference sequence). Germline trimming cut 5 bases from V and 2 bases from J; bases unmatched to any gene: 8. CDR3 size: 15 residues. CDR3 region: CASSVDREGNYGYTF. For the CDR3, the DNA is TGTGCCAGTAGTGTTGACAGGGAAGGGAACTATGGCTACACCTTC.

This chain connects TRBV12-1 to TRBJ2-1; the DNA was not compared with TRBD2, the D call given in the table. TRBV12-1 corresponds to a pseudogene. The CDR3 consists of 16 residues. CDR3 sequence reads: CASSLGLALGYNEQFF. CDR3 nucleotide sequence: TGTGCCAGCAGCTTAGGACTAGCCCTGGGTTACAATGAGCAGTTCTTC.

V usage is TRBV5-1 and J usage is TRBJ2-3; TRBD2 agrees at 15 bases. From germline, CDR1 is SGHRS and CDR2 YFSETQ. The CDR3 covers 15 residues. With V trimmed by 2 bases and J by 6 bases, 1 base remained unmatched. The CDR3 region is CASSLGLAGGDTQYF. CDR3 bases: TGCGCCAGCAGCTTAGGACTAGCGGGAGGGGATACGCAGTATTTT.

The chain joins TRBV19 to TRBJ1-3; D might be TRBD1 (6 bases). V gave up 6 bases and J gave up 0 bases, with 12 bases separating them. In germline, CDR1 is LNHDA, CDR2 SQIVND (reference sequence). This CDR3 region has 15 residues. CDR3 in DNA: TGTGCCAGTAGCACCGGGACACTCTCTGGAAACACCATATATTTT. It specifies CASSTGTLSGNTIYF.

The gene calls are TRBV6-5 and TRBJ1-2; 7 nucleotides line up with TRBD1. Per the germline V gene, CDR1 is MNHEY and CDR2 is SVGAGI. The CDR3 is 14 residues long. With 8 bases clipped from V and 4 bases from J, the junction kept 10 bases outside the gene matches. The CDR3 sequence is CASSGGTAPYGYTF. The CDR3 DNA reads TGTGCCAGCTCTGGGGGGACAGCTCCCTATGGCTACACCTTC.

For the CDR3, the DNA is TGTGCCAGCAGCCGGGACAGGGCTAACACTGAAGCTTTCTTT. Translating gives CASSRDRANTEAFF. The gene calls are TRBV6-6 and TRBJ1-1; TRBD1 agrees at 9 bases. The length of the CDR3 is 14 residues. CDR1 is MNHNY and CDR2 is SVGAGI in the germline V gene (reference sequence). V lost 6 bases and J lost 2; bases outside the gene matches: 4.

This clone was seen once. CDR3 sequence: CATRTGVGQPQHF. The CDR3 DNA sequence: TGTGCCACCAGGACAGGGGTAGGGCAGCCCCAGCATTTT. The V and J genes are TRBV19 and TRBJ1-5; 9 nucleotides line up with TRBD1. The ends lost 10 bases at V and 7 bases at J; junction bases unmatched: 8. The germline V gene has CDR1 LNHDA and CDR2 SQIVND (reference sequence). This CDR3 region has 13 residues. The entire variable domain, with the rest obtained from reference TRBV19 and TRBJ1-5, is as follows: DGGITQSPKYLFRKEGQNVTLSCEQNLNHDAMYWYRQDPGQGLRLIYYSQIVNDFQKGDIAEGYSVSREKKESFPLTVTSAQKNPTAFYLCATRTGVGQPQHFGDGTRLSIL.

The sample holds a few counts of this clone. V and J are TRBV6-5 and TRBJ2-2; 12 bases are shared with TRBD1. Trimming removed 8 bases from V and 1 base from J; junction bases left unmatched: 2. The germline V gene encodes CDR1 MNHEY and CDR2 SVGAGI. The CDR3 contains 15 residues. CDR3: CASGTGGLNTGELFF. The CDR3 DNA reads as TGTGCCAGCGGGACAGGGGGCTTGAACACCGGGGAGCTGTTTTTT.

The chain carries TRBV28 and TRBJ1-5; D may be TRBD1 (5 bases). The V gene lost 4 bases and the J gene lost 0 bases, with 7 bases spanning the gap. Germline V gene lookup returns CDR1 MDHEN and CDR2 SYDVKM. The CDR3 runs to 14 residues. CDR3 sequence: CASSSGFSNQPQHF. The CDR3 DNA follows: TGTGCCAGCAGTTCAGGGTTTAGCAATCAGCCCCAGCATTTT.

This sequence joins TRBV3-1 (or the pseudogene TRBV3-2) and TRBJ2-2, with D possibly matching TRBD1 (5 bases). The germline V and J ends were trimmed by 0 bases and 9 bases, with 14 bases remaining between them. This CDR3 region has 15 residues. Germline V gene data show CDR1 as LGHDT and CDR2 as YNNKEL (reference sequence). The DNA of the CDR3 is TGTGCCAGCAGCCAAGATAGTGGTGGGGCTCGGGAGCTGTTTTTT. The encoded protein is CASSQDSGGARELFF.

The chain is built from TRBV29-1 and TRBJ2-1; maybe TRBD2 (6 bases). The CDR3 consists of 11 residues. Deletions cut 4 bases from V and 6 bases from J, with 7 bases between. The germline V gene has CDR1 SQVTM and CDR2 ANQGSEA. The CDR3, as DNA: TGCAGCGTTGGACTAGTCAATGAGCAGTTCTTC. Protein product: CSVGLVNEQFF.

V usage is TRBV19 and J usage is TRBJ2-1, with D maybe TRBD2 (6 bases). The length of the CDR3 is 13 residues. V dropped 6 bases and J dropped 4 bases, with 10 bases sitting between them. In germline, CDR1 is LNHDA, CDR2 SQIVND (reference sequence). CDR3 loop: CASSQDYYNEQFF. The DNA for the CDR3 is TGTGCCAGTAGCCAGGACTATTACAATGAGCAGTTCTTC.

The chain joins TRBV9 to TRBJ2-1; D uncertain. V lost 0 bases and J 6 bases, leaving 7 bases between the germline ends. The CDR3 is 13 amino acids. Germline CDR1 is SGDLS and CDR2 is YYNGEE. Here the CDR3 reads CASSVAPSNEQFF. The DNA for the CDR3 is TGTGCCAGCAGCGTAGCTCCGTCCAATGAGCAGTTCTTC.

This clone was picked up one time. V is TRBV11-3 and J is TRBJ2-7; TRBD1 might be the D (6 bases). Looked up from germline, CDR1 is SGHNT and CDR2 is YENEEA. CDR3 length: 15 residues. Trimming took 5 bases from V and 1 from J, leaving 15 bases between them. DNA for the CDR3: TGTGCCAGCAGCCAAGGGACACCTTTTTCCTACGAGCAGTACTTC. Residues: CASSQGTPFSYEQYF. The variable domain in full, with the rest retrieved from reference TRBV11-3 and TRBJ2-7, is EAGVVQSPRYKIIEKKQPVAFWCNPISGHNTLYWYLQNLGQGPELLIRYENEEAVDDSQLPKDRFSAERLKGVDSTLKIQPAELGDSAVYLCASSQGTPFSYEQYFGPGTRLTVT.

This chain links TRBV11-3 with TRBJ2-7; 7 nucleotides agree with TRBD2. The CDR3 has 16 residues. The germline CDR1 and CDR2 sequences are SGHNT and YENEEA. Trimming at V came to 3 bases and at J to 4 bases, leaving 12 bases not matched to a gene. Here the CDR3 reads CASSFYRFREGYEQYF. DNA for the CDR3: TGTGCCAGCAGCTTTTATAGGTTTAGGGAGGGATACGAGCAGTACTTC.

The rearrangement uses TRBV28 and TRBJ2-1; 11 nucleotides match TRBD2. V lost 5 bases and J lost 5; bases outside the gene matches: 8. Germline lookup yields CDR1 MDHEN and CDR2 SYDVKM. This CDR3 region has 16 residues. The CDR3 is CASSLQLAGDHNEQFF. For the CDR3, the DNA is TGTGCCAGCAGTCTGCAACTAGCGGGAGATCACAATGAGCAGTTCTTC.

The chain uses TRBV6-5 and TRBJ1-1; D might be TRBD1 (6 bases). V lost 0 bases to trimming and J lost 7 bases, with 12 bases between them. Germline-derived CDR1 and CDR2 are MNHEY and SVGAGI. CDR3 length: 14 amino acids. CDR3 sequence (DNA): TGTGCCAGCAGTTACTCGAAGACAGGCGATGAAGCTTTCTTT. Protein: CASSYSKTGDEAFF.

The chain joins TRBV19 to TRBJ2-7, with TRBD1 matching 10 bases. This CDR3 is 17 amino acids long. Germline V gene lookup returns CDR1 LNHDA and CDR2 SQIVND (reference sequence). J gave up 3 bases and V 2 bases, and 10 bases lay outside the gene matches. This CDR3 is CASSISQGGTGVYEQYF. For the CDR3, the DNA is TGTGCCAGTAGTATATCCCAAGGCGGGACAGGGGTCTACGAGCAGTACTTC.

The table lists this clone with a count of one. The CDR3: CASSLGGFVRLNTEAFF. The CDR3 region has the DNA TGTGCCAGCAGCTTGGGAGGTTTTGTCCGGCTGAACACTGAAGCTTTCTTT. This chain links TRBV5-6 with TRBJ1-1; no clear D. The germline V gene has CDR1 SGHDT and CDR2 YYEEEE. This CDR3 has 17 amino acids. V lost 0 bases, J lost 0 bases, and 15 bases lay in between.

The chain is built from TRBV14 and TRBJ2-1; weak D call: TRBD2 (6 bases). Germline assignment: CDR1 SGHDN and CDR2 FVKESK. Trimming left V 0 bases short and J 3 bases short, with 9 bases between. The CDR3 runs to 15 residues. The CDR3 DNA sequence: TGTGCCAGCAGCCAAGATTGGAGGGGCTACAATGAGCAGTTCTTC. It specifies CASSQDWRGYNEQFF.